This T cell receptor (beta chain) derives from a study of graft-versus-host responses after intestinal transplantation. General study results and limits: Recipient bone marrow held GvH clones, some seen earlier in ileum or blood.

This table comes from immunoSEQ multiplex PCR, and its TCRdb copy is limited to in-frame clones, with some not included. Of approximately 46,000 clones in the sample, approximately 84% are singletons; the top ten hold 0.45% to 0.55%. Trimming removed 4 bases at V and 2 bases at J, with 10 bases between. From germline, CDR1 is SGHRS and CDR2 YFSETQ. This CDR3 has 14 amino acids. In regard to this clone: Antigen: not known.

The gene calls are TRBV5-1 and TRBJ2-1; the D gene is possibly TRBD1 (6 bases). The TCR comes from a human donor who was the organ donor for an intestinal transplant. The specimen comprised unstimulated CD4+ T cells sorted from spleen or lymph node cells, sampled before transplant. The CDR3 DNA reads TGCGCCAGCAGCGGGACAAATACCTACAATGAGCAGTTCTTC. It specifies CASSGTNTYNEQFF.